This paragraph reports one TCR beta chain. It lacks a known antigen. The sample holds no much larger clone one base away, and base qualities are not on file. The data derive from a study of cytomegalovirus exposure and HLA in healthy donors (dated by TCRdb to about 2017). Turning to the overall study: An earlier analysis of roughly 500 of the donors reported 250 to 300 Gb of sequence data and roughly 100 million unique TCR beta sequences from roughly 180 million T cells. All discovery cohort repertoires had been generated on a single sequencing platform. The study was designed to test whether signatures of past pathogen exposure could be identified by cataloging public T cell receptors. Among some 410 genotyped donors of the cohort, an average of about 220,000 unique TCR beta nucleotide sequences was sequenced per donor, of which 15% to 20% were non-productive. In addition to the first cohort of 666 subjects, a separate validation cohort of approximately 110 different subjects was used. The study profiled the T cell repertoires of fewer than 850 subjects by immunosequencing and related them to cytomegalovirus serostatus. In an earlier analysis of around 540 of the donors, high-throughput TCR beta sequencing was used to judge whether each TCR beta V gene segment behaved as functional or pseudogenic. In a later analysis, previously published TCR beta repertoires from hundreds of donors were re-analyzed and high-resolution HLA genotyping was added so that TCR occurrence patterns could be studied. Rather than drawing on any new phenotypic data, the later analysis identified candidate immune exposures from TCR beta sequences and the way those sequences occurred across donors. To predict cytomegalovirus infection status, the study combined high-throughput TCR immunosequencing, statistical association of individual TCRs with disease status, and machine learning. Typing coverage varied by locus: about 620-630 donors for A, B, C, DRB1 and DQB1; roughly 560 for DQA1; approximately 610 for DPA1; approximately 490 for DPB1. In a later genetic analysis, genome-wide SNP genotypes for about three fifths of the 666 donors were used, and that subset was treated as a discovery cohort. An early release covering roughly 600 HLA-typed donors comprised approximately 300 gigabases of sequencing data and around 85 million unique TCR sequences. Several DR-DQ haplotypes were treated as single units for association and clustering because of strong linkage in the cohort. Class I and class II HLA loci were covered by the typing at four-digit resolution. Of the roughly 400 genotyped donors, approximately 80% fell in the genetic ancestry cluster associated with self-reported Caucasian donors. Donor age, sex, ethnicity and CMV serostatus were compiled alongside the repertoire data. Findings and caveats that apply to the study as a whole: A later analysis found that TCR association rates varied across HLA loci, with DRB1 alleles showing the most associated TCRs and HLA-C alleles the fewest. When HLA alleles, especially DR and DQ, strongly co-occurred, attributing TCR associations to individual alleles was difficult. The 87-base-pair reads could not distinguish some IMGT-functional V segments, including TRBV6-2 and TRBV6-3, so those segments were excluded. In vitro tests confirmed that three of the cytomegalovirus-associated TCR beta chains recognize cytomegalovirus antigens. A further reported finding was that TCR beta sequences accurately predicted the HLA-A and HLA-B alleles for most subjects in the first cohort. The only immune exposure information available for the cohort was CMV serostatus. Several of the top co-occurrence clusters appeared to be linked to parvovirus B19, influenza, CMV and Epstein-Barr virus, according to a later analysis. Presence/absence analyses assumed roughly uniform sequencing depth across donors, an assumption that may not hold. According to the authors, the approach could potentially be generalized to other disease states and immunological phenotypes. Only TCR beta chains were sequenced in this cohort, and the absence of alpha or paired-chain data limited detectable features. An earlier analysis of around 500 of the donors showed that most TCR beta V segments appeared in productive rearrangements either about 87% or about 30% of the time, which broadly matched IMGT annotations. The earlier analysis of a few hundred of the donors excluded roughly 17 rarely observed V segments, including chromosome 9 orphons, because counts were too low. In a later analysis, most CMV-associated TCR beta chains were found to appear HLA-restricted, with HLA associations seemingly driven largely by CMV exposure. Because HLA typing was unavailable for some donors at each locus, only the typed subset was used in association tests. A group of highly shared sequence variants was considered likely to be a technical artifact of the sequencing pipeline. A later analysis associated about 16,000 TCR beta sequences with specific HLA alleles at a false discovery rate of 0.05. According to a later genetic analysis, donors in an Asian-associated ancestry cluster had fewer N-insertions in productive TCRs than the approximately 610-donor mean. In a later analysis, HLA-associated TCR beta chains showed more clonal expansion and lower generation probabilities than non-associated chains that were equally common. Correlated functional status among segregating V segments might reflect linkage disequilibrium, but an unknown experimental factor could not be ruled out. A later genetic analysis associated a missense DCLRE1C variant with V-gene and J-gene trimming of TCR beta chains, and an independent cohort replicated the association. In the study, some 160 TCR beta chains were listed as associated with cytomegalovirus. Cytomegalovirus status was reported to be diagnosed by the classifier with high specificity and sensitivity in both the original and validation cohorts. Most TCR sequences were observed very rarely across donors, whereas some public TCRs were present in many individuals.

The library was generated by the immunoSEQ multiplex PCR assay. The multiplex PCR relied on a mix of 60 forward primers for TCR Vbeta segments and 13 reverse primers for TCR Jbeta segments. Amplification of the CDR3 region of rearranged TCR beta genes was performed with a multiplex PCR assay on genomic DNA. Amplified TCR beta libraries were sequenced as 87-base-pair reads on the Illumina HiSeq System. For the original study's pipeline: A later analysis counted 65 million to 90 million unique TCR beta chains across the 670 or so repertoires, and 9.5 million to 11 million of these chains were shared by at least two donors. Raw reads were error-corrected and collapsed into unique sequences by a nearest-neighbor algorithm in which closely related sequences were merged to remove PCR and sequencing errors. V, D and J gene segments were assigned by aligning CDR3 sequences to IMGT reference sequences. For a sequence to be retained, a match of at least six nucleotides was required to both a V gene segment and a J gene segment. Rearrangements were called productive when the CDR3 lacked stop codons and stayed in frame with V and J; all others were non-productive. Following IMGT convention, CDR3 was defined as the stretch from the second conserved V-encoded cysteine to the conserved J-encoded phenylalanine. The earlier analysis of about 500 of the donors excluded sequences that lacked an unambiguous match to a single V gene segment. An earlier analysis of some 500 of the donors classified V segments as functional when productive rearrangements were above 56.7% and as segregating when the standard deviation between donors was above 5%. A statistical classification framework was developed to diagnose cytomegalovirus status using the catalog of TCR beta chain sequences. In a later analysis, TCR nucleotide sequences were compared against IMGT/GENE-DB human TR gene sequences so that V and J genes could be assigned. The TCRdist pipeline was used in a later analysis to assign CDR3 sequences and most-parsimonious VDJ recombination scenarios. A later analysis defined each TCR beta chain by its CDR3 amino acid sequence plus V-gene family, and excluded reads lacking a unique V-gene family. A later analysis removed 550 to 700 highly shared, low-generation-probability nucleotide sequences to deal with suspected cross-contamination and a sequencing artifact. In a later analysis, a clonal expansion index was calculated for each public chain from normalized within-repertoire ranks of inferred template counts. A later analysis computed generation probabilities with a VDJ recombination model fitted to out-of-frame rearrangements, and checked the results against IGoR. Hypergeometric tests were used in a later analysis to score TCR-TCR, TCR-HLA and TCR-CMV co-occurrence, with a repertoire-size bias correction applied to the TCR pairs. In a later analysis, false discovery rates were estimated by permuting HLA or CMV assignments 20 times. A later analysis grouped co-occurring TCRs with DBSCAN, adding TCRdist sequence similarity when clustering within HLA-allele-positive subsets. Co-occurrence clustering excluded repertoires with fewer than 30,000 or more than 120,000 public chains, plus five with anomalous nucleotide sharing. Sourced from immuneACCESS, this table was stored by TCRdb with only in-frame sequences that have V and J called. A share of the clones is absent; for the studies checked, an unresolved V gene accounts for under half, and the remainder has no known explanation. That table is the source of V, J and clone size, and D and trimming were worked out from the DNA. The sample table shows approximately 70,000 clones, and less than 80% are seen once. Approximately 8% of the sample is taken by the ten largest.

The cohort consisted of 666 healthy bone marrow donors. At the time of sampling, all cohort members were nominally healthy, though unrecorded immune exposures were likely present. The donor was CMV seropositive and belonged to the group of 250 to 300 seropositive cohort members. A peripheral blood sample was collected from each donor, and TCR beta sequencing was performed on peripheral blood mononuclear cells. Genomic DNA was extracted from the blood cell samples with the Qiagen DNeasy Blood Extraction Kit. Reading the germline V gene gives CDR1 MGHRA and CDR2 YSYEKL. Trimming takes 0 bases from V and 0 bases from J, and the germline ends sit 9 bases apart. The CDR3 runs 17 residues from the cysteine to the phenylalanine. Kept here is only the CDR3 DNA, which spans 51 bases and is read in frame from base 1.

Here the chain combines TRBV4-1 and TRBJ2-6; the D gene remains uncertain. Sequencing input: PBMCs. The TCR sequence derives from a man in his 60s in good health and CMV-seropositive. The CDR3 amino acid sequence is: CASSQDYSSSGANVLTF. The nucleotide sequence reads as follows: TGCGCCAGCAGCCAAGATTATTCCTCCTCTGGGGCCAACGTCCTGACTTTC.